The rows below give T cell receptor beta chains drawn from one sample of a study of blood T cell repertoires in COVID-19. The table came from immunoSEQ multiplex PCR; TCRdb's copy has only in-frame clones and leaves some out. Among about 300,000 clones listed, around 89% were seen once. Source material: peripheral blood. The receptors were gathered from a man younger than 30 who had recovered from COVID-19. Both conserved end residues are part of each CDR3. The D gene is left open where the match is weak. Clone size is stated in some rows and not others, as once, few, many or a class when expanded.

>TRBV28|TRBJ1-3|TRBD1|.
CASSSPGGSGNTIYF
TGTGCCAGCAGTTCCCCAGGGGGCTCTGGAAACACCATATATTTT
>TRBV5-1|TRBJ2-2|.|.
CASSSRTVMTGELFF
TGCGCCAGCAGTTCCCGGACTGTTATGACCGGGGAGCTGTTTTTT
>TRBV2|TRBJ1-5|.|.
CASSPTAQPQHF
TGTGCCAGCAGTCCAACTGCCCAGCCCCAGCATTTT
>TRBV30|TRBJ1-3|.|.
CAWRRADYSGNTIYF
TGTGCCTGGAGACGTGCGGATTACTCTGGAAACACCATATATTTT
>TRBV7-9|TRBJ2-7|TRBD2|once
CASSTGLAGGTHEQYF
TGTGCCAGCAGCACGGGACTAGCGGGAGGGACCCACGAGCAGTACTTC
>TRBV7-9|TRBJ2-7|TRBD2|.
CASSPAGTSDSYEQYF
TGTGCCAGCAGCCCGGCCGGGACTAGCGACTCCTACGAGCAGTACTTC
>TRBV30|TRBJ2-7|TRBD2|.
CELAEHYEQYF
TGTGAACTAGCGGAGCACTACGAGCAGTACTTC
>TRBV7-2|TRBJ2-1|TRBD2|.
CASSLTSGGAGVQFF
TGTGCCAGCAGCTTAACTAGCGGGGGGGCCGGTGTGCAGTTCTTC
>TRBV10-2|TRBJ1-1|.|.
CASSEPYMTEHTEAFF
TGCGCCAGCAGTGAGCCTTATATGACAGAGCACACTGAAGCTTTCTTT
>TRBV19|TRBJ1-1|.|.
CASSMGGGNTEAFF
TGTGCCAGTAGTATGGGGGGAGGAAACACTGAAGCTTTCTTT
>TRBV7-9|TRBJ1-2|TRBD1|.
CASSLYIQGAYGYTF
TGTGCCAGCAGCTTATACATACAGGGGGCGTATGGCTACACCTTC
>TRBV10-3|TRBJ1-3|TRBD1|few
CAISDSGTGRTGNTIYF
TGTGCCATCAGTGATTCGGGGACAGGGAGGACTGGAAACACCATATATTTT
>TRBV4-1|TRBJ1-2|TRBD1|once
CASSQGYRGEGYTF
TGCGCCAGCAGCCAAGGCTACAGGGGAGAAGGCTACACCTTC
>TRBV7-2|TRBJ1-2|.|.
CASRPQGSYGYTF
TGTGCCAGCCGCCCTCAGGGGAGTTATGGCTACACCTTC